This note documents a single T cell receptor beta chain sequence. Germline V gene data show CDR1 as KGHSH and CDR2 as LQKENI. V dropped 3 bases and J dropped 14 bases, with 20 bases sitting between them. The CDR3 is made up of 14 amino acids. Sequencing used immunoSEQ multiplex PCR; TCRdb keeps in-frame clones, though not all of them. The sample shows some 79,000 clones, around 89% of them seen only once. This sample stems from a study of blood T cell repertoires in COVID-19. Study context: Sites across the United States, Italy and Spain contributed samples from acute and convalescent COVID-19. PBMCs, B-cell-depleted T cells, or T cells provided the cDNA or gDNA that made up the material.

This sequence was found in a man in his sixties or seventies with active or convalescent COVID-19. The source material was peripheral blood. The V and J genes are TRBV18 and TRBJ1-3, with a tentative D call TRBD1 (5 bases). The CDR3 loop is CASSPQDISGTVYF. CDR3 nucleotide sequence: TGTGCCAGCTCACCCCAGGACATTTCCGGAACGGTATATTTT.